The sequence of this TCR beta chain was determined in a study of long-term antiretroviral therapy in people with HIV. The authors ran the immunoSEQ assay, v3.0, at survey level. Libraries were prepared by immunoSEQ multiplex PCR; TCRdb keeps only in-frame clonotypes and omits some of them. Of more than 6,500 clones listed, about 74% are singletons. The CDR3 is 16 residues long. Looked up from germline, CDR1 is SGHAT and CDR2 is FQNNGV. V lost 5 bases, J lost 3 bases, and 13 bases stayed unmatched. The sequence came from a young man with HIV. The chain links TRBV11-2 to TRBJ2-7; 7 bases fit TRBD2. Sequencing was performed on unsorted PBMCs, taken 0.1 years before starting antiretroviral therapy. The CDR3 region is CASSEISTSLYYEQYF. CDR3 bases: TGTGCCAGCAGCGAAATCTCGACTAGCCTATACTACGAGCAGTACTTC.